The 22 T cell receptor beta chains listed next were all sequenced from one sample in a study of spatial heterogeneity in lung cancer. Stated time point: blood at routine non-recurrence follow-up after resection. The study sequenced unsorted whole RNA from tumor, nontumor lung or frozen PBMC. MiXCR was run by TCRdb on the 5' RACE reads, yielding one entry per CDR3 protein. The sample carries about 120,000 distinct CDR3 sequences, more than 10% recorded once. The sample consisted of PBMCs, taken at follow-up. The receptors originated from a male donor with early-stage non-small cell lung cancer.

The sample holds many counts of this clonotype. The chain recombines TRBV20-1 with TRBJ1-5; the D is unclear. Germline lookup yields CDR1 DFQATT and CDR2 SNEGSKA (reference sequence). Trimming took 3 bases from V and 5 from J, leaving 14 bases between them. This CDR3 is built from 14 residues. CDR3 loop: CSASREQLHQPQHF. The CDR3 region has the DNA TGCAGTGCTAGTAGGGAACAGCTCCATCAGCCCCAGCATTTT.

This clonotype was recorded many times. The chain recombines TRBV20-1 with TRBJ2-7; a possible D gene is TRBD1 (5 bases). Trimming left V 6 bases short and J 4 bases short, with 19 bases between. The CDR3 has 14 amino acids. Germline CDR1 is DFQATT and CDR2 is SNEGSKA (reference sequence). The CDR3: CSAPLYRKVYEQYF. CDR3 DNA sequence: TGCAGTGCACCACTTTACAGGAAAGTGTACGAGCAGTACTTC.

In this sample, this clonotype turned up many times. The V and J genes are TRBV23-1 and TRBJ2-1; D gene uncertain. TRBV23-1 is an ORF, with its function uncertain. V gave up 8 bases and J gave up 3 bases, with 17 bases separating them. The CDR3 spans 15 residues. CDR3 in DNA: TGCGCCAGCTGCCTGGACGGAGACTTCTACAATGAGCAGTTCTTC. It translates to CASCLDGDFYNEQFF.

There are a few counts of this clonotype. The CDR3, as DNA: TGTGCCAGCAGCTCCGGGGACGGATCGTACGAGCAGTACTTC. Translating gives CASSSGDGSYEQYF. The rearrangement links TRBV11-3 to TRBJ2-7; D possibly uses TRBD1 or TRBD2 (5 bases each). V was cut by 4 bases and J by 4 bases, with 14 bases left in between. The V gene's germline CDR1 is SGHNT and CDR2 YENEEA. The CDR3 runs to 14 residues. Using reference TRBV11-3 and TRBJ2-7 for the parts outside the CDR3, the full variable domain is EAGVVQSPRYKIIEKKQPVAFWCNPISGHNTLYWYLQNLGQGPELLIRYENEEAVDDSQLPKDRFSAERLKGVDSTLKIQPAELGDSAVYLCASSSGDGSYEQYFGPGTRLTVT.

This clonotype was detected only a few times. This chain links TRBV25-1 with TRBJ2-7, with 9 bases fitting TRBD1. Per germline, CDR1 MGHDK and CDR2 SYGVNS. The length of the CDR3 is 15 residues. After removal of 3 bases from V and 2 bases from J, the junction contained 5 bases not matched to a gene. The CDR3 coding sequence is TGTGCCAGCAGTGATCCGGACAGGGGCGCCTACGAGCAGTACTTC. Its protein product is CASSDPDRGAYEQYF.

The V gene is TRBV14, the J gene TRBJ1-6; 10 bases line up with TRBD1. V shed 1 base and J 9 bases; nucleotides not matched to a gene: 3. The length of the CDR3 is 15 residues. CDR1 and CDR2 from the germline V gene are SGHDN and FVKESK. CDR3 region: CASSQAGTGASPLHF. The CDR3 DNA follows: TGTGCCAGCAGCCAAGCCGGGACAGGGGCTTCACCCCTCCACTTT.

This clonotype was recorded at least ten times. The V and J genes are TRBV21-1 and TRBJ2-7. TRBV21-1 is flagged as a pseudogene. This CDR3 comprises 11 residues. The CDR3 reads CASPDWYEQYF. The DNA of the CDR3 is TGTGCCAGCCCCGATTGGTACGAGCAGTACTTC.

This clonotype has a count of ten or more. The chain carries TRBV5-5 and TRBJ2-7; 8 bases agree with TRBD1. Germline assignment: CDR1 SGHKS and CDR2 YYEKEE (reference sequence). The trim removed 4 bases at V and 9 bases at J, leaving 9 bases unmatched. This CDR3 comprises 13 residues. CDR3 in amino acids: CASSGTGLPAQYF. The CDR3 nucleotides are TGTGCCAGCAGCGGGACAGGTCTTCCAGCGCAGTACTTC.

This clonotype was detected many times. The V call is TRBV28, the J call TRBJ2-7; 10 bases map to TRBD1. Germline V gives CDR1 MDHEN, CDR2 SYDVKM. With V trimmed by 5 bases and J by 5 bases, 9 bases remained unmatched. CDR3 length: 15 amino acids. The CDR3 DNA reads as TGTGCCAGCAGTCTCTTGGACAGGGGGAACAACGAGCAGTACTTC. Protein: CASSLLDRGNNEQYF.

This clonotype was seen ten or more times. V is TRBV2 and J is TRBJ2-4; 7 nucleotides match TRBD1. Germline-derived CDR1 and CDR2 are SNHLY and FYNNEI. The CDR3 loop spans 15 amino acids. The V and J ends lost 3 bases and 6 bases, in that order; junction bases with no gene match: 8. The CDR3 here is CASSEPLTGINIQYF. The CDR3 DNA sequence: TGTGCCAGCAGTGAGCCCCTGACAGGGATAAACATTCAGTACTTC.

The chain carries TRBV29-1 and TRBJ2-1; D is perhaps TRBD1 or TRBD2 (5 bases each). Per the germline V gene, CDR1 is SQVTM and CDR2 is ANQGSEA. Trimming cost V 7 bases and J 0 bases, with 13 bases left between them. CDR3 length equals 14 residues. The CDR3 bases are TGCAGCGCCGGGGACCTTAGCTCCTACAATGAGCAGTTCTTC. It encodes CSAGDLSSYNEQFF.

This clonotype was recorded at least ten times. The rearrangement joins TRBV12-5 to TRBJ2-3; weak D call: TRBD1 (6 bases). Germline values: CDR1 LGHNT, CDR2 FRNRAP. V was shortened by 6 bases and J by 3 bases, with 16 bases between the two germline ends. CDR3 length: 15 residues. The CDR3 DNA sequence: TGTGCTAGTGGACCCGGGAACGACAGGACAGATACGCAGTATTTT. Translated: CASGPGNDRTDTQYF. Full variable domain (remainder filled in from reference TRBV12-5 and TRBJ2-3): DARVTQTPRHKVTEMGQEVTMRCQPILGHNTVFWYRQTMMQGLELLAYFRNRAPLDDSGMPKDRFSAEMPDATLATLKIQPSEPRDSAVYFCASGPGNDRTDTQYFGPGTRLTVL.

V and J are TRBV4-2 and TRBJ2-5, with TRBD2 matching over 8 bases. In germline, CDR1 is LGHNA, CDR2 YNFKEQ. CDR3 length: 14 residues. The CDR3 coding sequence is TGTGCTGCGGGAGGTCCCGGGACTAAAGAGACCCAGTACTTC. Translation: CAAGGPGTKETQYF.

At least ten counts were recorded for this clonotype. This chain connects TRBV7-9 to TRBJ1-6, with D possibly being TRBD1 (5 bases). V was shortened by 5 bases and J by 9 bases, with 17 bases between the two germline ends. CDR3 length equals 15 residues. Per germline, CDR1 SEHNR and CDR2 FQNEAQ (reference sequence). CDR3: CASSLQDTRSSPLHF. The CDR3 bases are TGTGCCAGCAGCCTGCAGGACACCCGAAGTTCACCCCTCCACTTT. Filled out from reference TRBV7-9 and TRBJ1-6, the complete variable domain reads DTGVSQNPRHKITKRGQNVTFRCDPISEHNRLYWYRQTLGQGPEFLTYFQNEAQLEKSRLLSDRFSAERPKGSFSTLEIQRTEQGDSAMYLCASSLQDTRSSPLHFGNGTRLTVT.

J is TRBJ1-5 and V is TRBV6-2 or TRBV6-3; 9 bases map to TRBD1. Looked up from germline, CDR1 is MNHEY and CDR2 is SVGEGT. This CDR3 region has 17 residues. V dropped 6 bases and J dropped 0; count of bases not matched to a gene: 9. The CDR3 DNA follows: TGTGCCAGCAGCCGGGACAGGGCACCCTATAGCAATCAGCCCCAGCATTTT. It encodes CASSRDRAPYSNQPQHF.

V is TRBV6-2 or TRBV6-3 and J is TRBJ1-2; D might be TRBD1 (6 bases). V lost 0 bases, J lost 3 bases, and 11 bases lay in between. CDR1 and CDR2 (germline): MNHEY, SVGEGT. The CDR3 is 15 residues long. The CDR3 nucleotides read TGTGCCAGCAGTTACTCTTCCGGGACACACTATGGCTACACCTTC. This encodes CASSYSSGTHYGYTF.

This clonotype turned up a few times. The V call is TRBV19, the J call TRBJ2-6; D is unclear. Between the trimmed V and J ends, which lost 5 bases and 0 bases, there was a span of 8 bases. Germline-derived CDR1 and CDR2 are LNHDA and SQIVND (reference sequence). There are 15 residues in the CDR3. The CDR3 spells CASSRTFSGANVLTF. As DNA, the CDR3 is TGTGCCAGTAGTCGGACCTTCTCTGGGGCCAACGTCCTGACTTTC.

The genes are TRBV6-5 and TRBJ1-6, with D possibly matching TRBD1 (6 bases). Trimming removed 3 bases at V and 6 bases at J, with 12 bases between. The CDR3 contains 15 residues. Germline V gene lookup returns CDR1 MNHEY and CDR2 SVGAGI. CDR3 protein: CASSYTGHLNSPLHF. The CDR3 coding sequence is TGTGCCAGCAGTTATACGGGACACCTTAATTCACCCCTCCACTTT.

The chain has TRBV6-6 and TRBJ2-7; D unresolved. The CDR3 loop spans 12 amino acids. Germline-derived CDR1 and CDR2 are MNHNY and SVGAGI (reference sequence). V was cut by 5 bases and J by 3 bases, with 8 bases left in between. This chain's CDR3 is CASSAMSYEQYF. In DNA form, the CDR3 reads TGTGCCAGCAGTGCAATGAGCTACGAGCAGTACTTC.

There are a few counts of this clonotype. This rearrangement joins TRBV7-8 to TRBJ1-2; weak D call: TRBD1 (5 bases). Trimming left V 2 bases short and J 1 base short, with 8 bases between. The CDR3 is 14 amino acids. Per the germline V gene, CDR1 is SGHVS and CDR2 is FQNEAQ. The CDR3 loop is CASSLNRINYGYTF. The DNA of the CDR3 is TGTGCCAGCAGCTTAAACAGGATTAACTATGGCTACACCTTC.

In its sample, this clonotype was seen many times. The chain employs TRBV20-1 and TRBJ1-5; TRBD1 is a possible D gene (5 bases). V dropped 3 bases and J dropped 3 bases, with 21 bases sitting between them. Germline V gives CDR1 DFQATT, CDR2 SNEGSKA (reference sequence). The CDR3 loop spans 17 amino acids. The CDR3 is CSASSPELGRYNQPQHF. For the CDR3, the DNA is TGCAGTGCTAGTTCCCCAGAACTGGGACGGTACAATCAGCCCCAGCATTTT.

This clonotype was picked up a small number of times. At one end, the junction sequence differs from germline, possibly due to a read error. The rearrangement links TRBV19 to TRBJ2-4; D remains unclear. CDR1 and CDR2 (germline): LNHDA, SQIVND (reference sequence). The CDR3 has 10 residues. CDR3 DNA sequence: TGTGTCAGTAAAGGGAACATTCAGTACTTC. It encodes CVSKGNIQYF.